This T cell receptor (beta chain) stems from a study of T cells after yellow fever vaccination. Germline CDR1 MGHRA, CDR2 YSYEKL. V shed 3 bases and J shed 4 bases, with 10 bases lying between them. The CDR3 sequence is 14 residues long. General study results and limits: Clonotype sharing between CD4 and CD8 compartments was small. Re-detected after boosting: most primary clones, 96% of CD4 and less than 90% of CD8.

With respect to this clonotype: Antigen unknown.

TCR cDNA, made by 5'RACE template switching, carried an added universal primer site and UMIs. MiXCR was run by TCRdb on the 5' RACE reads, yielding one entry per CDR3 protein. Of under 700,000 distinct CDR3 sequences listed, 17% were seen once; the top ten hold 15% to 20%. The rearrangement joins TRBV4-1 to TRBJ1-5; D is undetermined. The clonotype originates from a man between 18 and 35 years old who received the YFV17D yellow fever vaccine. Sequences were derived from PBMCs, sampled about 5 days after the first yellow fever vaccination. The CDR3 DNA reads as TGCGCCAGCAGCCACCCGGGAGATAATCAGCCCCAGCATTTT. Encoded protein: CASSHPGDNQPQHF.